This TCR beta chain was sequenced in a study of pediatric ulcerative colitis. General study results and limits: Blood samples from a couple of patients yielded substantially fewer templates and were excluded from blood-rectal overlap analysis.

The CDR3 is made up of 13 amino acids. Deletions cut 9 bases from V and 5 bases from J, with 14 bases between. Germline loops: CDR1 SGHVS, CDR2 FNYEAQ. The data were produced by immunoSEQ multiplex PCR, yet TCRdb's version contains in-frame clones alone and is incomplete. Among about 64,000 clones listed, approximately 87% were seen once. As concerns this clone: Antigen specificity is unknown.

Sequenced: blood. This chain connects TRBV7-6 to TRBJ2-1; D gene uncertain. The TCR sequence derives from a boy aged 5-17 years with severe ulcerative colitis. CDR3 in amino acids: CASAGEEDNEQFF. Here the CDR3 DNA reads TGTGCCAGTGCCGGAGAAGAGGACAATGAGCAGTTCTTC.